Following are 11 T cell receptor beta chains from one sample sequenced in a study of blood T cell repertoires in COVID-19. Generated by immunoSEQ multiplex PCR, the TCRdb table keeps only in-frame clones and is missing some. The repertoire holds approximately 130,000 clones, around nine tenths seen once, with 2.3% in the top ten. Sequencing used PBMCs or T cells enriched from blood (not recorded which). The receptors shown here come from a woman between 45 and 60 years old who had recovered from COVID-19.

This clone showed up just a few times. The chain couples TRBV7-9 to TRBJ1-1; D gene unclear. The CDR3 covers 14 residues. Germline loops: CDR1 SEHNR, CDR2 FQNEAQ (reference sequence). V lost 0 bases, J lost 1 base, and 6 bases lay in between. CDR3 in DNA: TGTGCCAGCAGCTTAGCCCAGGCGAACACTGAAGCTTTCTTT. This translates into CASSLAQANTEAFF.

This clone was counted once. The CDR3 reads CASSDLGGAETGELFF. CDR3 sequence (DNA): TGTGCCAGCAGTGATTTAGGAGGGGCTGAAACCGGGGAGCTGTTTTTT. The chain combines TRBV25-1 with TRBJ2-2, with a tentative D call TRBD2 (6 bases). Trimming pared 3 bases from V and 5 bases from J, leaving 16 bases between. The CDR3 is 16 residues long. Germline lookup yields CDR1 MGHDK and CDR2 SYGVNS.

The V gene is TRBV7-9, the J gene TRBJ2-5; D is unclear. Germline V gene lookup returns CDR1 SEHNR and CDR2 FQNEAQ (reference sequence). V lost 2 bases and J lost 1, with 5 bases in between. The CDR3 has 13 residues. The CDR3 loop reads CASSLRLQETQYF. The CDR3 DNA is TGTGCCAGCAGCTTAAGACTCCAAGAGACCCAGTACTTC.

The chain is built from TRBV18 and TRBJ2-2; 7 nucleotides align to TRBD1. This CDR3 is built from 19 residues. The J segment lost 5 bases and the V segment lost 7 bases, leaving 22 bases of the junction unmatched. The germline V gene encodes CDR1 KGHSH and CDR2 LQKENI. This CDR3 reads CASLAASGQNAYVTGELFF. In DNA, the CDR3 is TGTGCCAGCTTAGCAGCCTCGGGACAGAACGCCTATGTAACCGGGGAGCTGTTTTTT. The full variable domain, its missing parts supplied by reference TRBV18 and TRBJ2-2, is NAGVMQNPRHLVRRRGQEARLRCSPMKGHSHVYWYRQLPEEGLKFMVYLQKENIIDESGMPKERFSAEFPKEGPSILRIQQVVRGDSAAYFCASLAASGQNAYVTGELFFGEGSRLTVL.

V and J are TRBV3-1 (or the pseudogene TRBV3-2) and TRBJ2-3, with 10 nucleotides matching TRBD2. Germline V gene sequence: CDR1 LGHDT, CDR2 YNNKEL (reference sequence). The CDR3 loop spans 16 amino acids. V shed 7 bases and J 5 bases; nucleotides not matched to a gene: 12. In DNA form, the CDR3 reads TGTGCCAGCACCTTGGGGTGGACTAGCGGTAGAGATACGCAGTATTTT. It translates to CASTLGWTSGRDTQYF.

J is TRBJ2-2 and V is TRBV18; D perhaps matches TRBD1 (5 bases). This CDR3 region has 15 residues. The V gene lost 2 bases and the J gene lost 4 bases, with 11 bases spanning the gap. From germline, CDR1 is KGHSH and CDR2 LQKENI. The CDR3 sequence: CASSPDLGATGELFF. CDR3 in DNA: TGTGCCAGCTCACCAGATTTAGGGGCCACCGGGGAGCTGTTTTTT.

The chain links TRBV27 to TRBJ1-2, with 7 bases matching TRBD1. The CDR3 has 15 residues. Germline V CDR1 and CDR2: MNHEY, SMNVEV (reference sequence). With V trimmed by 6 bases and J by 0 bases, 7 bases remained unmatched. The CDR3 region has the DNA TGTGCCAGCAGGAACCCGGGACAGACTAACTATGGCTACACCTTC. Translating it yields CASRNPGQTNYGYTF.

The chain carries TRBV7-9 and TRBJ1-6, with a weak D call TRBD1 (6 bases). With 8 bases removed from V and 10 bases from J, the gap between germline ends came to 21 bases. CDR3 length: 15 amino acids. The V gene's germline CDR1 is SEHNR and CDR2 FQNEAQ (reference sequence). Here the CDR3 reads CASRSWGQGKSPLHF. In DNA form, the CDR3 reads TGTGCCAGCCGCTCTTGGGGGCAGGGGAAATCACCCCTCCACTTT.

CDR3 residues: CASSPPGQGTTNTEAFF. The CDR3 nucleotides read TGTGCCAGCAGCCCACCGGGACAGGGGACAACGAACACTGAAGCTTTCTTT. This chain links TRBV7-6 with TRBJ1-1, with 10 bases fitting TRBD1. Germline V CDR1 and CDR2: SGHVS, FNYEAQ. Trimming removed 5 bases from V and 1 base from J; junction bases left unmatched: 10. The CDR3 loop spans 17 amino acids.

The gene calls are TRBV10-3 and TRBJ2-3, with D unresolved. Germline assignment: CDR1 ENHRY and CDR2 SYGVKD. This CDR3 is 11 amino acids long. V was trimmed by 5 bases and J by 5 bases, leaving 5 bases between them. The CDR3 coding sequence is TGTGCCATCAGTACATTAGATACGCAGTATTTT. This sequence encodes CAISTLDTQYF.

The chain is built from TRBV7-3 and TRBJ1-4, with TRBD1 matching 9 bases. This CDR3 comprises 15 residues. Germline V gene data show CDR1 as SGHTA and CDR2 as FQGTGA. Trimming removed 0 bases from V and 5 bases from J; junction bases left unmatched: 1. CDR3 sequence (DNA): TGTGCCAGCAGCTTAACGGGGACAGGGAATGAAAAACTGTTTTTT. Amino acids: CASSLTGTGNEKLFF.